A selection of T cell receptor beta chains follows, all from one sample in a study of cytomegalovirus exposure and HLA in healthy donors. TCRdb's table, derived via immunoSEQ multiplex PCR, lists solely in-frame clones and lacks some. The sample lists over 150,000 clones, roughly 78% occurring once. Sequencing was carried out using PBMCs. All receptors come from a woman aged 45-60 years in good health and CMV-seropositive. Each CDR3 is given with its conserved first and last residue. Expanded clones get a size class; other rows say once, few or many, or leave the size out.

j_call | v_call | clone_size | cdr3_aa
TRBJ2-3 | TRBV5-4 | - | CASSLPGLADTQYF
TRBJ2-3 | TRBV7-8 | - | CASSLGSGGLTDTQYF
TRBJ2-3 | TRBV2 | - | CASRRQGAQDTQYF
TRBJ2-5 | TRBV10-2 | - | CASSERRGGSQETQYF
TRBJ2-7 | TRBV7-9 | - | CASSFSGTGGAKQYF
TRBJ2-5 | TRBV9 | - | CASSVDEGRGGETQYF
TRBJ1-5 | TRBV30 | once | CAWSPQGNQPQHF
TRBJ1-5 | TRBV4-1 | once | CASSQDSRTEQPQHF
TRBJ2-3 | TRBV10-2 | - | CASSESPLRLAGGPGTDTQYF
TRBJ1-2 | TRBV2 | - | CASSPNRGPGGYTF
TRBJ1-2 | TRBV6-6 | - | CASIPPGNYGYTF
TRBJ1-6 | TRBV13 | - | CASLRTGGEESPLHF
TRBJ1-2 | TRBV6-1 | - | CASTEGTGNAYGYTF
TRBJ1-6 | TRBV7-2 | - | CASSLQGYNSPLHF
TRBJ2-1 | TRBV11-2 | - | CASSLGLGPTPYDEQFF
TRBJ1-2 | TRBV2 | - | CASSLLLTPTLNYGYTF
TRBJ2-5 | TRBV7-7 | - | CASSLGRGARETQYF
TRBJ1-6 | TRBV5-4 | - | CASSLAFRGQGTLHF
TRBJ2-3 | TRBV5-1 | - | CASNGQGADTQYF
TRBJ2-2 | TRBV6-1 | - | CASSRQGTGELFF
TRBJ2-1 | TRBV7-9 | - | CASSIGGGSYNEQFF
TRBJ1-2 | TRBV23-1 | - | CASSQRSQRRRFTVPYGYTF
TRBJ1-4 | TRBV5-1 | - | CASSPGPTTGGGEKLFF
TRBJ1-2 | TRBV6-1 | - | CASTLGSLAYGYTF
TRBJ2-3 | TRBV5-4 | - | CASSFGGAETDTQYF
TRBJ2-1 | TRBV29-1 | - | CSSRSDANEQFF
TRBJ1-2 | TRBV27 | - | CASTPRTGFMGGYTF
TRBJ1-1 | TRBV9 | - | CASSPGQVSHTEAFF
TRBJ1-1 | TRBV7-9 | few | CASSSRGRGFTEAFF
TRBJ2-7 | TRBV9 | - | CASSVLAGLGYEQYF